The rows below give T cell receptor beta chains drawn from one sample of a study of neurological immune-mediated disorders. TCRdb reprocessed the 5' RACE reads with MiXCR, giving one entry per CDR3 protein. Altogether tens of thousands of distinct CDR3 sequences are present, approximately 4% being singletons, with the ten largest covering approximately 2.9%. The sample was PBMCs. The receptor set was obtained from a woman between 45 and 60 years old with multiple sclerosis. Each CDR3 is given with its conserved first and last residue. D genes are given only for firm matches. The size entry gives how often the clone was seen (once, few, many) or a class if it is expanded.

D,J,size,V,CDR3,DNA
TRBD2,TRBJ2-3,many,TRBV20-1,CSARVTSGGSYTQYF,TGCAGTGCTAGAGTGACTAGCGGGGGGTCATATACGCAGTATTTT
-,TRBJ2-2,many,TRBV7-9,CAWGPGELFF,TGTGCCTGGGGGCCCGGGGAGCTGTTTTTT
-,TRBJ1-2,many,TRBV5-1,CASSLATWGADYGYTF,TGCGCCAGCAGCTTGGCCACGTGGGGGGCGGACTATGGCTACACCTTC
TRBD2,TRBJ2-7,many,TRBV7-2,CASSFRLGGSGGRREQYF,TGTGCCAGCAGCTTTCGTCTAGGAGGATCGGGGGGTAGGCGCGAGCAGTACTTC
TRBD2,TRBJ2-1,few,TRBV20-1,CSASPGGHNEQFF,TGCAGTGCTAGTCCGGGGGGGCATAATGAGCAGTTCTTC
TRBD1,TRBJ2-5,many,TRBV20-1,CSARPGQGLETQYF,TGCAGTGCTCGACCGGGACAGGGGTTAGAGACCCAGTACTTC
TRBD2,TRBJ2-3,many,TRBV7-8,CASTLISTSVPDTQYF,TGTGCCAGCACCTTAATCAGTACTAGCGTGCCAGATACGCAGTATTTT
-,TRBJ2-1,many,TRBV15,CATSRARTTYNEQFF,TGTGCCACCAGCAGAGCTAGGACAACCTACAATGAGCAGTTCTTC
TRBD1,TRBJ2-5,many,TRBV10-3,CATRTGKVGETQYF,TGTGCCACGAGGACAGGGAAAGTCGGAGAGACCCAGTACTTC
-,TRBJ2-3,many,TRBV7-2,CASSLYMGGRDTQYF,TGTGCCAGCAGCTTATACATGGGAGGCCGAGATACGCAGTATTTT
-,TRBJ2-7,many,TRBV10-3,CAISVSDPSSYEQYF,TGTGCCATCAGTGTATCCGACCCGAGCTCCTACGAGCAGTACTTC
TRBD2,TRBJ2-1,many,TRBV27,CASSSAAGRAGGRRSYNEQFF,TGTGCCAGCAGTTCCGCAGCAGGGCGCGCGGGGGGTCGGCGCTCCTACAATGAGCAGTTCTTC
-,TRBJ1-5,many,TRBV19,CASEDSRNQPQHF,TGTGCCAGTGAGGACAGCCGCAATCAGCCCCAGCATTTT
TRBD1,TRBJ1-2,many,TRBV20-1,CSATRGDRSGYTF,TGCAGTGCTACAAGGGGGGACAGGAGCGGCTACACCTTC
TRBD2,TRBJ2-3,many,TRBV7-6,CASSKPGLADTQYF,TGTGCCAGCAGCAAACCGGGACTAGCGGATACGCAGTATTTT
TRBD2,TRBJ2-3,many,TRBV6-2/TRBV6-3,CASRAGAITDTQYF,TGTGCCAGCCGAGCGGGGGCGATCACAGATACGCAGTATTTT
-,TRBJ2-7,many,TRBV20-1,CSARDQRWSSYEQYF,TGCAGTGCTAGAGATCAAAGATGGAGCTCCTACGAGCAGTACTTC
-,TRBJ1-5,many,TRBV20-1,CSARDGQGGRDQPQHF,TGCAGTGCTAGAGATGGGCAGGGAGGACGTGATCAGCCCCAGCATTTT
-,TRBJ2-7,many,TRBV19,CASGYQEGSYEQYF,TGTGCCTCAGGCTATCAGGAAGGCTCCTACGAGCAGTACTTC
-,TRBJ2-7,many,TRBV5-1,CASSGSREQYF,TGCGCCAGCAGCGGCTCGCGCGAGCAGTACTTC
TRBD1,TRBJ2-3,many,TRBV9,CASSVDGTGASDTQYF,TGTGCCAGCAGCGTAGACGGGACAGGGGCTTCAGATACGCAGTATTTT
-,TRBJ2-7,many,TRBV20-1,CSARGLDHGGTDIYEQYF,TGCAGTGCTAGAGGTCTCGATCATGGGGGTACAGATATTTACGAGCAGTACTTC
-,TRBJ1-2,many,TRBV27,CASSLGGSNYGYTF,TGTGCCAGCAGTTTAGGGGGTTCTAACTATGGCTACACCTTC